The 32 T cell receptor beta chains below were found in one sample sequenced in a study of T cell responses to AZD1222 COVID-19 vaccine. Data came from immunoSEQ multiplex PCR; TCRdb stores just in-frame clones and leaves some out. The sample consists of around 120,000 clones, 80% to 90% of them appearing once. The sequencing used peripheral blood, collected on day 0 of MenACWY control vaccination. The receptors originated from an adult in good health.

The chain couples TRBV24-1 to TRBJ1-6; D is undetermined. This CDR3 contains 14 residues. The V and J ends lost 2 bases and 9 bases respectively, with 10 bases between them. Germline values: CDR1 KGHDR, CDR2 SFDVKD. The CDR3 nucleotides are TGTGCCACCAGTGATTATAGGGCCGGTTCACCCCTCCACTTT. It translates to CATSDYRAGSPLHF.

The rearrangement uses TRBV30 and TRBJ2-1; 7 bases agree with TRBD1. Per germline, CDR1 GTSNPN and CDR2 SVGIG (reference sequence). This CDR3 is 16 amino acids long. Germline trimming cut 5 bases from V and 1 base from J; bases unmatched to any gene: 11. The CDR3 spells CAWHAPGTESYNEQFF. DNA of the CDR3: TGTGCCTGGCATGCTCCCGGGACAGAATCCTACAATGAGCAGTTCTTC.

The chain has TRBV19 and TRBJ2-5; 10 positions match TRBD2. The length of the CDR3 is 19 residues. The germline V gene encodes CDR1 LNHDA and CDR2 SQIVND (reference sequence). J gave up 5 bases and V 0 bases, and 15 bases lay outside the gene matches. As DNA, the CDR3 is TGTGCCAGTAGTATAGATCATGGACAAGGAGCGGGAGGGAGGGAGACCCAGTACTTC. Encoded protein: CASSIDHGQGAGGRETQYF.

CDR3 amino acids: CASSLAGLATEAFF. The CDR3 coding sequence is TGCGCCAGCAGCCTGGCCGGGTTGGCCACTGAAGCTTTCTTT. The chain couples TRBV5-1 to TRBJ1-1, with D hard to call. Germline-derived CDR1 and CDR2 are SGHRS and YFSETQ. V gave up 4 bases and J gave up 4 bases, with 14 bases separating them. The CDR3 length is 14 residues.

The rearrangement joins TRBV7-3 to TRBJ2-1, with unresolved D. The CDR3 contains 14 residues. The germline gives CDR1 SGHTA, CDR2 FQGTGA. The V and J ends lost 2 bases and 8 bases respectively, with 13 bases between them. The CDR3 DNA reads as TGTGCCAGCAGCTTACGAAGCTCCTCGTATGAGCAGTTCTTC. Its protein product is CASSLRSSSYEQFF.

This clone was found once. The chain recombines TRBV5-1 with TRBJ2-5; D possibly corresponds to TRBD1 (8 bases). This CDR3 has 16 amino acids. Looked up from germline, CDR1 is SGHRS and CDR2 is YFSETQ. Deletions cut 3 bases from V and 5 bases from J, with 20 bases between. The CDR3 coding sequence is TGCGCCAGCAGCTGGACAGGGCGGGGGTTCGGGGAGACCCAGTACTTC. Its translation: CASSWTGRGFGETQYF.

This clone was found once. The gene calls are TRBV2 and TRBJ2-2; 13 bases line up with TRBD2. Losses at the gene ends were 5 bases for V and 3 bases for J; bases not matched to a gene: 12. Germline V gene lookup returns CDR1 SNHLY and CDR2 FYNNEI. The CDR3 has 19 residues. CDR3 amino acids: CASSKSALAGGPDTGELFF. DNA of the CDR3: TGTGCCAGCAGTAAAAGCGCACTAGCGGGAGGGCCTGACACCGGGGAGCTGTTTTTT.

In its sample, this clone was seen once. This chain links TRBV7-8 with TRBJ2-7; perhaps TRBD1 as D (7 bases). Trimming removed 5 bases at V and 4 bases at J, with 18 bases between. In germline, CDR1 is SGHVS, CDR2 FQNEAQ. The CDR3 length is 15 residues. The CDR3 DNA is TGTGCCAGCAGCAGAAGACAGGGACTTCGGTACGAGCAGTACTTC. Translation gives CASSRRQGLRYEQYF.

CDR3 sequence reads: CASLIQASSGNTIYF. The CDR3 nucleotides are TGTGCCAGCTTAATTCAGGCGAGCTCTGGAAACACCATATATTTT. The rearrangement uses TRBV2 and TRBJ1-3; unclear D gene. Trimming took off 8 bases at V and 0 bases at J, with 14 bases between the two ends. This CDR3 spans 15 amino acids. Germline V CDR1 and CDR2: SNHLY, FYNNEI.

Written as DNA, the CDR3 is TGCGCCAGCAGCACTAGCACAGATACGCAGTATTTT. Translation gives CASSTSTDTQYF. V usage is TRBV4-1 and J usage is TRBJ2-3; D is unresolved. V lost 5 bases and J 0 bases, leaving 3 bases between the germline ends. Germline lookup yields CDR1 MGHRA and CDR2 YSYEKL. CDR3 size: 12 residues.

The J gene is TRBJ1-1, the V gene TRBV6-2 or TRBV6-3; weak D call: TRBD1 (5 bases). Trimming left V 5 bases short and J 5 bases short, with 15 bases between. The CDR3 is 14 amino acids. Germline loops: CDR1 MNHEY, CDR2 SVGEGT. The CDR3 DNA follows: TGTGCCAGCAGTGCGACCTGGGGCCGGACTGAAGCTTTCTTT. Its protein is CASSATWGRTEAFF.

The CDR3 DNA sequence: TGTGCCAGCAGCTTGTGGGGAGGGTCATACGAGCAGTACTTC. Translating gives CASSLWGGSYEQYF. The V and J genes are TRBV7-9 and TRBJ2-7; 7 bases agree with TRBD2. This CDR3 has 14 residues. Germline-derived CDR1 and CDR2 are SEHNR and FQNEAQ (reference sequence). J was trimmed by 4 bases and V by 3 bases; bases with no gene match: 6.

This clone came up once. The rearrangement uses TRBV12-3 or TRBV12-4 and TRBJ2-6; D ambiguous. The length of the CDR3 is 12 residues. V was shortened by 7 bases and J by 4 bases, with 5 bases between the two germline ends. Written as DNA, the CDR3 is TGTGCCAGCACTGGAGGGGCCAACGTCCTGACTTTC. Translating gives CASTGGANVLTF.

This clone was picked up one time. This chain joins TRBV5-6 and TRBJ1-1; D remains ambiguous. The ends were cut back, 4 bases at V and 1 base at J, with 23 bases in the middle. CDR3 length: 18 amino acids. Looked up from germline, CDR1 is SGHDT and CDR2 is YYEEEE. This CDR3 reads CASSRLDAPTLTNTEAFF. The CDR3 nucleotides read TGTGCCAGCAGCCGCTTGGACGCCCCGACACTAACGAACACTGAAGCTTTCTTT.

This rearrangement joins TRBV3-1 (or the pseudogene TRBV3-2) to TRBJ2-1, with D possibly being TRBD2 (5 bases). CDR3 length equals 16 residues. Between the trimmed V and J ends, which lost 1 base and 7 bases, there was a span of 17 bases. The V gene's germline CDR1 is LGHDT and CDR2 YNNKEL (reference sequence). CDR3 in amino acids: CASSQGGGRGANEQFF. DNA of the CDR3: TGTGCCAGCAGCCAAGGAGGAGGTAGAGGAGCGAATGAGCAGTTCTTC.

This chain joins TRBV18 and TRBJ2-3; TRBD2 agrees at 7 bases. Germline loops: CDR1 KGHSH, CDR2 LQKENI. This CDR3 region has 15 residues. Unmatched junction bases numbered 7, after V lost 0 bases and J lost 7 bases. The chain's CDR3 is CASSPPGLGTNTQYF. Here the CDR3 DNA reads TGTGCCAGCTCACCACCCGGACTAGGAACAAATACGCAGTATTTT.

The rearrangement links TRBV28 to TRBJ1-6, with 9 bases aligning to TRBD1. CDR1 and CDR2 from the germline V gene are MDHEN and SYDVKM. The CDR3 is 15 amino acids. V shed 5 bases and J 9 bases; nucleotides not matched to a gene: 8. As DNA, the CDR3 is TGTGCCAGCAGTAAACCGGGACAGGGTCGTTCACCCCTCCACTTT. As protein: CASSKPGQGRSPLHF.

The V call is TRBV27, the J call TRBJ1-3; a possible D gene is TRBD1 (5 bases). Germline CDR1 reads MNHEY; CDR2 reads SMNVEV (reference sequence). Trimming took 5 bases from V and 2 from J, leaving 7 bases between them. The CDR3 has 13 residues. CDR3 region: CASSRGPGNTIYF. The CDR3 region has the DNA TGTGCCAGCAGTAGGGGACCTGGAAACACCATATATTTT.

The chain joins TRBV5-5 to TRBJ1-5; 9 nucleotides agree with TRBD1. Germline lookup yields CDR1 SGHKS and CDR2 YYEKEE (reference sequence). The CDR3 runs to 19 residues. The V gene end was trimmed by 0 bases and the J gene end by 1 base; junction bases not matched to a gene: 11. CDR3 DNA: TGTGCCAGCAGCTTGGTTAGGACAGGGGAGAGTGGGAGCAATCAGCCCCAGCATTTT. Its translation is CASSLVRTGESGSNQPQHF.

The chain couples TRBV4-2 to TRBJ1-6, with TRBD1 identical over 7 bases. Germline values: CDR1 LGHNA, CDR2 YNFKEQ. This CDR3 comprises 14 residues. V shed 6 bases, J shed 5 bases, and the junction held 4 bases outside the gene matches. Here the CDR3 reads CASRLTGNNSPLHF. The DNA of the CDR3 is TGTGCCAGCAGATTGACAGGGAATAATTCACCCCTCCACTTT.

The rearrangement joins TRBV12-3 or TRBV12-4 to TRBJ2-3, with D uncertain. The V gene lost 6 bases and the J gene lost 3 bases, with 10 bases spanning the gap. The CDR3 loop spans 13 amino acids. The chain's CDR3 is CASRSQSTDTQYF. CDR3 DNA: TGTGCCAGCAGGTCTCAGTCTACAGATACGCAGTATTTT.

V usage is TRBV9 and J usage is TRBJ2-1; 10 bases fit TRBD2. V lost 3 bases to trimming and J lost 10 bases; unmatched junction nucleotides: 10. Germline CDR1 SGDLS, CDR2 YYNGEE. This CDR3 is built from 15 residues. The DNA of the CDR3 is TGTGCCAGCAGCGCCCGGGGGGCTAGCGGGGGAGAGCAGTTCTTC. This sequence encodes CASSARGASGGEQFF.

The chain joins TRBV24-1 to TRBJ1-2; a possible D gene is TRBD1 (5 bases). The ends were cut back, 5 bases at V and 6 bases at J, with 9 bases in the middle. In germline, CDR1 is KGHDR, CDR2 SFDVKD. This CDR3 has 12 residues. For the CDR3, the DNA is TGTGCCACCAGTGGAGGGGCAGATGGCTACACCTTC. Protein sequence: CATSGGADGYTF.

CDR3 in DNA: TGTGCCAGCAGTTCTCTAGCGGGAAACACCGGGGAGCTGTTTTTT. It codes for CASSSLAGNTGELFF. The chain employs TRBV28 and TRBJ2-2, with 9 bases identical to TRBD2. V lost 4 bases to trimming and J lost 2 bases; unmatched junction nucleotides: 2. This CDR3 contains 15 residues. CDR1 and CDR2 from the germline V gene are MDHEN and SYDVKM.

The chain has TRBV28 and TRBJ2-7; the match to TRBD1 covers 9 bases. The CDR3 runs to 16 residues. Germline V gives CDR1 MDHEN, CDR2 SYDVKM. V shed 4 bases and J 4 bases; nucleotides not matched to a gene: 11. CDR3 sequence reads: CASSSHGGQGGYEQYF. CDR3 nucleotide sequence: TGTGCCAGCAGTTCACACGGGGGACAGGGTGGGTACGAGCAGTACTTC.

V gene TRBV18 combines with J gene TRBJ2-2, with D maybe TRBD1 (5 bases). The CDR3 contains 17 residues. V lost 0 bases, J lost 0 bases, and 11 bases lay in between. In germline, CDR1 is KGHSH, CDR2 LQKENI. The CDR3 bases are TGTGCCAGCTCACCACCGACCGGCAGGGCGAACACCGGGGAGCTGTTTTTT. Its protein product is CASSPPTGRANTGELFF.

This rearrangement joins TRBV5-6 to TRBJ1-4, with 8 bases aligning to TRBD1. Germline V gene data show CDR1 as SGHDT and CDR2 as YYEEEE. CDR3 size: 15 residues. Trimming at V came to 2 bases and at J to 7 bases, leaving 7 bases not matched to a gene. CDR3 amino acids: CASSLSDRGVEKLFF. As DNA, the CDR3 is TGTGCCAGCAGCTTAAGCGACAGGGGAGTTGAAAAACTGTTTTTT.

This sequence joins TRBV7-9 and TRBJ2-5, with 14 bases lining up with TRBD2. Trimming at V came to 6 bases and at J to 3 bases, leaving 9 bases not matched to a gene. The CDR3 runs 17 residues. Germline CDR1 is SEHNR and CDR2 is FQNEAQ (reference sequence). CDR3 coding DNA: TGTGCCAGCAGTTCCACGGTGGGACTAGCGGGAGAAGAGACCCAGTACTTC. Protein sequence: CASSSTVGLAGEETQYF.

This chain links TRBV15 with TRBJ1-1; D unclear. Looked up from germline, CDR1 is LNHNV and CDR2 is YYDKDF (reference sequence). V lost 3 bases to trimming and J lost 8 bases, with 13 bases between them. This CDR3 has 13 amino acids. The DNA of the CDR3 is TGTGCCACCAGCAGTAACGGGTGGAGAGAAGCTTTCTTT. Residues: CATSSNGWREAFF.

In this sample, this clone turned up once. The chain is built from TRBV27 and TRBJ2-5; D is unresolved. The CDR3 sequence is 13 residues long. The V gene lost 3 bases and the J gene lost 0 bases, with 5 bases spanning the gap. The germline V gene encodes CDR1 MNHEY and CDR2 SMNVEV (reference sequence). In DNA, the CDR3 is TGTGCCAGCAGTTTTTCAGACCAAGAGACCCAGTACTTC. Its protein is CASSFSDQETQYF.

The rearrangement links TRBV7-8 to TRBJ2-7; D is possibly TRBD1 (5 bases). V was shortened by 5 bases and J by 4 bases, with 12 bases between the two germline ends. CDR1 is SGHVS and CDR2 is FQNEAQ in the germline V gene. The CDR3 covers 13 residues. The CDR3 nucleotides are TGTGCCAGCAGCGCGAATACAGGTTACGAGCAGTACTTC. Translating it yields CASSANTGYEQYF.

The rearrangement joins TRBV7-3 to TRBJ2-1, with 12 bases fitting TRBD2. V shed 5 bases, J shed 2 bases, and the junction held 10 bases outside the gene matches. From germline, CDR1 is SGHTA and CDR2 FQGTGA. The CDR3 covers 18 residues. CDR3 residues: CASSQTGLAGVTYNEQFF. DNA for the CDR3: TGTGCCAGCAGCCAAACGGGACTAGCGGGCGTAACCTACAATGAGCAGTTCTTC.